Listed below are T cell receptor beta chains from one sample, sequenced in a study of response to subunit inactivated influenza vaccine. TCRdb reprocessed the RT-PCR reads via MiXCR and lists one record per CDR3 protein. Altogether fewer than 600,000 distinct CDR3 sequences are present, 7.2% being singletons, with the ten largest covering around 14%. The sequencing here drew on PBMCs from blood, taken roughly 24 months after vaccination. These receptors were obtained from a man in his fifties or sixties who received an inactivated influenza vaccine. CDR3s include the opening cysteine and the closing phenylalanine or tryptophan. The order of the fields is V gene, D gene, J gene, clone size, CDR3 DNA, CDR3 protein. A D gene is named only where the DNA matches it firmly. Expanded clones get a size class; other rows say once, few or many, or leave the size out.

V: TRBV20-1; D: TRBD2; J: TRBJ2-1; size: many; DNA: TGCAGTGCGAACGGACTAGCGGGGGGGTTATACAATGAGCAGTTCTTC; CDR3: CSANGLAGGLYNEQFF
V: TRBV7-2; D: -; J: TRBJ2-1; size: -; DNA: TGTGCCAGCAGCTTGCCCGGGGGGCGTAATGAGCAGTTCTTC; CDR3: CASSLPGGRNEQFF
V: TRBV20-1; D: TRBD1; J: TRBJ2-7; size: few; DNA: TGCAGTGCTAGAAAATCAGGGGGCCTCAACGAGCAGTACTTC; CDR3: CSARKSGGLNEQYF
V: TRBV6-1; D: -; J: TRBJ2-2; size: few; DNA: TGTGCCAGCAGCGGACAGTTGTACACCGGGGAGCTGTTTTTT; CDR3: CASSGQLYTGELFF
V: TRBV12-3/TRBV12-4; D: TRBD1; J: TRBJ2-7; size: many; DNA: TGTGCCAGCAGTTTAAAGGTTGGCAGGGGGCTTTCCCTCTCCTACGAGCAGTACTTC; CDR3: CASSLKVGRGLSLSYEQYF
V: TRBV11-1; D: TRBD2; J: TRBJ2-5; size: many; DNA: TGTGCCAGCAGCTTAGAATTAGGACTAGCGGGAGAGCTGGAGACCCAGTACTTC; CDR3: CASSLELGLAGELETQYF
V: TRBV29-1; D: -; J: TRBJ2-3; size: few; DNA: TGCAGCGTTGTCCCCCGGACGGTGGATACGCAGTATTTT; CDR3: CSVVPRTVDTQYF
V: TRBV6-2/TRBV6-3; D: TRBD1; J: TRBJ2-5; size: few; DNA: TGTGCCAGCAGCCCCAGACAGGGGAGGCAAGAGACCCAGTACTTC; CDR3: CASSPRQGRQETQYF
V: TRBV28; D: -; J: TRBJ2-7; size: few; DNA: TGTGCCAGCCGCCGGGGGGCAGGCCACGGAGTTTTC; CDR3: CASRRGAGHGVF
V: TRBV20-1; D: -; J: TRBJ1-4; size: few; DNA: TGCAGTGCCCGGGCGGGGTCGCGGTCTGAAAAACTGTTTTTT; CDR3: CSARAGSRSEKLFF
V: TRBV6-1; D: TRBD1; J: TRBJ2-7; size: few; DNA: TGTGCCAGCAGGATCGGGACAGGACCCTACGAGCAGTACTTC; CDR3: CASRIGTGPYEQYF
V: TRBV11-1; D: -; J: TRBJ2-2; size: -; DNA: TGTGCCAGCAGCTTAGTGAGTTTAATCTTCGCGAACACCGGGGAGCTGTTTTTT; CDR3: CASSLVSLIFANTGELFF
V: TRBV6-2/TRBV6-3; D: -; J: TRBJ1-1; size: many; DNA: TGTGCCAGCAGTAGAAGTCCCCACACTGAAGCTTTCTTT; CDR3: CASSRSPHTEAFF
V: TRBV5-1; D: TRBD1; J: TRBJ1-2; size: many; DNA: TGCGCCAGCAGCTTGGGTGACAGGGGACATGGCTACACCTTC; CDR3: CASSLGDRGHGYTF
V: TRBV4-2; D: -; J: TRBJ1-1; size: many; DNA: TGTGCCAGCAGCCAAGATACAGGGATCATTGAGGCTTTCTTT; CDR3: CASSQDTGIIEAFF
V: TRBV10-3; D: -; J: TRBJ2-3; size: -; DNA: TGTGCCATCAGTGAACGTAGTGCTAGCACAGATACGCAGTATTTT; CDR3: CAISERSASTDTQYF
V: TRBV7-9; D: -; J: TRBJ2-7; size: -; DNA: TGTGCCAGCAGCAACCACTACGAGCAGTACTTC; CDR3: CASSNHYEQYF
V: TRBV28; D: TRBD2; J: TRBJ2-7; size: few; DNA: TGTGCCAGCAGTTCACTAGCGGGACTCTACGAGCAGTACTTC; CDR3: CASSSLAGLYEQYF
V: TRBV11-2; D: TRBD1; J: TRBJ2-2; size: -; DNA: TGTGCCAGCAGGTCCCACGTTGCCGGGACAGGGGCCGGGGAGCTGTTTTTT; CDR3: CASRSHVAGTGAGELFF
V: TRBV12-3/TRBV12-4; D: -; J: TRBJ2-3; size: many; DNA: TGTGCCAGCAGGAAAGGCGGTGGGAGAAGAATAGATACGCAGTATTTT; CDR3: CASRKGGGRRIDTQYF
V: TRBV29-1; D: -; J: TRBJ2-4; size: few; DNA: TGCAGCGTTGAGGAGGGAGCCAAAAACATTCAGTACTTC; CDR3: CSVEEGAKNIQYF
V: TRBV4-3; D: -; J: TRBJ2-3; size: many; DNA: TGCGCCAGCAGCCAAGATAAAGGAAGCACAGATACGCAGTATTTT; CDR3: CASSQDKGSTDTQYF
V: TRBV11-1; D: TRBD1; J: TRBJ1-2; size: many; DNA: TGTGCCAGCAGCTTGGGACAGGGGACGACTCTAGCTAACTATGGCTACACCTTC; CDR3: CASSLGQGTTLANYGYTF
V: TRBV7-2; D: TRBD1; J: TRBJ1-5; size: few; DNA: TGTGCCAGCAGCATGACAGGGCAGGGCAATCAGCCCCAGCATTTT; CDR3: CASSMTGQGNQPQHF
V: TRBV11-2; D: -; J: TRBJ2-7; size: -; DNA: TGTGCCAGCAGCTTAGAAGGCAGGGCCCCCTACGAGCAGTACTTC; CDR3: CASSLEGRAPYEQYF
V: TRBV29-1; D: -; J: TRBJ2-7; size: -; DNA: TGCAGCGTCACCCCCCCGGGCTCCTACGAGCAGTACTTC; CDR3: CSVTPPGSYEQYF
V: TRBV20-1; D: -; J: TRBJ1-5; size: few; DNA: TGCAGTGCTAGACAGGCGCACGTCAGCAATCAGCCCCAGCATTTT; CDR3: CSARQAHVSNQPQHF
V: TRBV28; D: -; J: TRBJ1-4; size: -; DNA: TGTGCCAGCAGTACTCCCGGCGGGACTAATGAAAAACTGTTTTTT; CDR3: CASSTPGGTNEKLFF
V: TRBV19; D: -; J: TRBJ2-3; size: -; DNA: TGTGCCAGTAGTATTTCCCCCGGAGATACGCAGTATTTT; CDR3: CASSISPGDTQYF
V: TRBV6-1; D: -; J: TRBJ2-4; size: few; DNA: TGTGCCAGCAGTGAAGCTCGGACGGGGGGCCCGAACATTCAGTACTTC; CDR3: CASSEARTGGPNIQYF
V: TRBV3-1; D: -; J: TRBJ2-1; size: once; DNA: TGTGCCAGCACCGCTACACTGGGGGACGGGGCCTACAATGAGCAGTTCTTC; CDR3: CASTATLGDGAYNEQFF
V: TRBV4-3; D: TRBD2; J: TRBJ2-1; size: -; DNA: TGCGCCAGCAGCCAAGTACTAGCGGGGGGGACGAAAAAGTTCTTC; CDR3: CASSQVLAGGTKKFF
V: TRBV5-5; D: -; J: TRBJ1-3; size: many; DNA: TGTGCCAGCAGCTTGGCCAGGGACGGAAACACCATATATTTT; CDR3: CASSLARDGNTIYF
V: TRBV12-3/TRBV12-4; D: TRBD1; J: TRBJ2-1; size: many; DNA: TGTGCCAGCAGGGCCTCGACAGGGTACAATGAGCAGTTCTTC; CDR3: CASRASTGYNEQFF
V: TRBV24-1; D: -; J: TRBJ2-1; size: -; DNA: TGTGCCACCAGTCATGGACCAGAAGCCCCTTACAATGAGCAGTTCTTC; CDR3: CATSHGPEAPYNEQFF
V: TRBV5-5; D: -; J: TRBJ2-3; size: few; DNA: TGTGCCAGCAGCTTGTACGGGGGCACAGATACGCAGTATTTT; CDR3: CASSLYGGTDTQYF
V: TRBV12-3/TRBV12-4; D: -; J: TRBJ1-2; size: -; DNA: TGTGCCAGCAGTCTCGGAGGGGCTGGCTACACCTTC; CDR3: CASSLGGAGYTF
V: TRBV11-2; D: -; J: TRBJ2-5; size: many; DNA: TGTGCCAGCAGCTTAGATCGGAAAATAGCGGGACAGAATAAAGAGACCCAGTACTTC; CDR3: CASSLDRKIAGQNKETQYF
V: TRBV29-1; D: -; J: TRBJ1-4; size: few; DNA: TGCAGCGCCCACAGGGTGGGAGGTGAAAAACTGTTTTTT; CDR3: CSAHRVGGEKLFF
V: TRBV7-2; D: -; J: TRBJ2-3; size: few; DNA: TGTGCCAGCAGCTTAGACAGGCTAGCACAGGCAGATACGCAGTATTTT; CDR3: CASSLDRLAQADTQYF
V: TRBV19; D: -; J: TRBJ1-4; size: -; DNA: TGTGCCAGTTCCGACGATAGGGGTTCCCAACGGGGAAAACTGTTTTTT; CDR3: CASSDDRGSQRGKLFF
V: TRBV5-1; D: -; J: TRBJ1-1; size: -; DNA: TGCGCCAGCAGACTAACAGGGAGAACTGAAGCTTTCTTT; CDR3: CASRLTGRTEAFF
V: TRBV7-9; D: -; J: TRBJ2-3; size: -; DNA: TGTGCCAGCAGCTTCCGGGAGGGGGCTAGCACAGATACGCAGTATTTT; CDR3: CASSFREGASTDTQYF
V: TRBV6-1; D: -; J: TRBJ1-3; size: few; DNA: TGTGCCAGCAGAGCGACGGGACCGGGAAACACCATATATTTT; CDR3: CASRATGPGNTIYF
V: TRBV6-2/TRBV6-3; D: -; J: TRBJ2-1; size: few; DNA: TGTGCCAGCAGTGGTAAGGTCTACAATGAGCAGTTCTTC; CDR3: CASSGKVYNEQFF
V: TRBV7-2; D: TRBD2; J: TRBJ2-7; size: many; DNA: TGTGCCAGCAGCCCGGGACTATCTTTCTCCTACGAGCAGTACTTC; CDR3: CASSPGLSFSYEQYF
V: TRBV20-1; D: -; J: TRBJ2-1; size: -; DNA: TGCAGTGCTAGAGATCCGGGGAGCCTCTATGAGCAGTTCTTC; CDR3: CSARDPGSLYEQFF
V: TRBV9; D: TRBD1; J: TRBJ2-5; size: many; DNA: TGTGCCAGCAGCGTAGATGGGACAGGCAAGGAGACCCAGTACTTC; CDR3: CASSVDGTGKETQYF
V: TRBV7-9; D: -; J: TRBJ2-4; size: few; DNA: TGTGCCAGCAGCTTAGCAAGGGGGGACTTTGCCAAAAACATTCAGTACTTC; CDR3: CASSLARGDFAKNIQYF
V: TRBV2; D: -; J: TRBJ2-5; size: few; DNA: TGTGCCAGCAGTGATCAGGGGCGCGGGCATTGGATCCAGTACTTC; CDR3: CASSDQGRGHWIQYF
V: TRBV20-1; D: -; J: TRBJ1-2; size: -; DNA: TGCAGTGCTAGAGACCAGGGACCGAGAGCTAACTATGGCTACACCTTC; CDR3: CSARDQGPRANYGYTF
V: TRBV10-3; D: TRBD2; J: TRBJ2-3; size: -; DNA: TGTGCCATCAGCGGGAGAGGGAGGGCCGGCGATACGCAGTATTTT; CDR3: CAISGRGRAGDTQYF
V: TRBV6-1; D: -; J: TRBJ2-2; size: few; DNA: TGTGCCAGCAGTGAATACGGAGGGGGTATCGCCGGGGAGCTGTTTTTT; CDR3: CASSEYGGGIAGELFF
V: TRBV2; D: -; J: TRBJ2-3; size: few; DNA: TGTGCCAGCACGTACGAACAGGGCCGGGATACGCAGTATTTT; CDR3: CASTYEQGRDTQYF
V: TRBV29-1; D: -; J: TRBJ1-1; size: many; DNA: TGCAGCGTCTCGTGGGCCGGCACTGAAGCTTTCTTT; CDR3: CSVSWAGTEAFF
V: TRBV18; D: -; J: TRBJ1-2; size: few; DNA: TGTGCCAGCTCACCGTCAGGAGCCCGTGGCTACACCTTC; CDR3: CASSPSGARGYTF
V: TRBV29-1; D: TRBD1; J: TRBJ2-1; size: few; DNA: TGCAGCGTTTTTACTAGGACAGGAACCTCCTACAATGAGCAGTTCTTC; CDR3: CSVFTRTGTSYNEQFF
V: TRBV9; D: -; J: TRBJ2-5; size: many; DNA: TGTGCCAGCAGCACAGGCCAAGAGACCCAGTACTTC; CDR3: CASSTGQETQYF
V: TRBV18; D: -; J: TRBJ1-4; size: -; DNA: TGTGCCAGCTGGACTGGGCAGTCTAATGAAAAACTGTTTTTT; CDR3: CASWTGQSNEKLFF